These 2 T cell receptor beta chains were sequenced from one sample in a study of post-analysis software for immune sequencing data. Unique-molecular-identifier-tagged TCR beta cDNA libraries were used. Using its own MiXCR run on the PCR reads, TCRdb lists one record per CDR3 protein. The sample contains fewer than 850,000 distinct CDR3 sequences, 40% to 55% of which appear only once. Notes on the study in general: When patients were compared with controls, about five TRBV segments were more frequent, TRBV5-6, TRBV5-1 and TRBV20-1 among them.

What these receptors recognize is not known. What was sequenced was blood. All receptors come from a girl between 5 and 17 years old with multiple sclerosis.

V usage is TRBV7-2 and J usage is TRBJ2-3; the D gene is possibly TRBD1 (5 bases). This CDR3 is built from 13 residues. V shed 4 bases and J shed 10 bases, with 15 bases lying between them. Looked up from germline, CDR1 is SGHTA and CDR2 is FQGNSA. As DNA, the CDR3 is TGTGCCAGCAGCTCCCTCGGGCAGGGTCCGCAGTATTTT. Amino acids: CASSSLGQGPQYF.

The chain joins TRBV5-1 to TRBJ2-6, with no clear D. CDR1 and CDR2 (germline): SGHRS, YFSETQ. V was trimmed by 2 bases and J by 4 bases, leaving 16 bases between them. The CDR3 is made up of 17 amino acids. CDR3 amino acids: CASSFAGTLSGANVLTF. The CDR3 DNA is TGCGCCAGCAGCTTCGCAGGCACCCTATCCGGGGCCAACGTCCTGACTTTC.